This entry is about one TCR beta chain. Its binding antigen is unknown. No much larger clonotype is one base removed from it; base qualities were not supplied. V lost 2 bases and J lost 4 bases; the stretch between them is 14 bases long. The CDR3 goes from the cysteine to the phenylalanine over 15 residues. Only CDR3 DNA is held: 45 bases, read in frame from base 1. The germline V gene (reference sequence) sets CDR1 to LNHDA and CDR2 to SQIVND. Inclusion was restricted to participants for whom at least one PBMC sample before ART initiation and at least two post-ART samples were available. Treatment was received in the United States of America by all participants with HIV. Cryopreserved samples of about 0.95-11 million PBMC were thawed and washed before DNA extraction. At the time of the earliest PBMC sample, participants with HIV were aged between roughly 20 and 60 years. Per participant, PBMC samples came from 1-4 timepoints prior to ART initiation and 2-8 timepoints following ART initiation, for a median of 7 samples. Serial HIV viral load, CD4+ T-cell count, ART history and demographic data were obtained for every participant. Using a Qiagen kit on a QIAcube, genomic DNA was extracted from unsorted PBMC, with samples processed in batches of 12.

This entry is derived from a study of long-term antiretroviral therapy in people with HIV (dated by TCRdb to 2022 to 2024). About the investigation overall: Collection of the earliest samples took place about a decade ahead of the 2015 WHO recommendation for immediate ART, at a time when ART was typically delayed until CD4 counts fell. This retrospective serial study examined whether starting ART and sustained HIV suppression were associated with changes in the composition and diversity of the TRB repertoire in peripheral blood. A total of roughly 200 cryopreserved PBMC samples came from approximately 30 adults with confirmed HIV infection and were collected serially over a mean of about six years (range 1-12). Among the 30 to 35 participants with HIV, around ten were female. No cross-contamination during QIAcube processing turned up in test extractions that ran a monoclonal T-cell line alongside 33 polyclonal samples.

The immunoSEQ hsTCRB v3.0 assay was used at survey level resolution to sequence the TRB variable region. The target sequencing depth for TRB was about 40,000-50,000 T-cell genomes per sample. Pooled TRB libraries were sequenced on an Illumina MiSeq with a v3 150-cycle kit. Regarding the original processing steps: Repertoire analysis was run in R within a reproducible Nextflow workflow that covered QC, data transformation and analysis. LymphoSeq2, an R package for AIRR-Seq data exploration, was used to implement custom analyses. Four samples yielding fewer than 5000 total TRB sequences were excluded, leaving 150 to 200 analyzed HIV repertoires. Of the roughly 190 retained HIV repertoires, some 60 were collected before and approximately 130 after ART initiation. Each repertoire was downsampled to 5000 TRB nucleotide sequences, and summary statistics were averaged across 100 downsampling iterations. Only TRB sequences with CDR3 regions of at least seven amino acids were retained for analysis. Diversity was measured with a Shannon entropy-derived clonality score and the Gini coefficient. Repertoire networks linked the top 5000 CDR3 amino acid sequences whenever two sequences differed by an edit distance of one. For TRB CDR3 amino acid sequences, antigen specificity groups and MHC restriction were predicted with GLIPH2. CDR3 amino acid sequences were matched against VDJdb and McPAS-TCR to flag known CMV, EBV, HIV or tissue antigen associations. Pre-ART, post-ART and control groups were compared with Wilcoxon signed-rank tests and Holm-Bonferroni correction. Drawn from immuneACCESS, this table holds only the in-frame rearrangements with V and J called that TCRdb kept. Clones are partly lost; checked studies trace under half to an unresolved V gene and leave the rest unexplained. For V, J and clone size, that table is used; D and trimming come from the DNA. The sample has 15,000 or so clones on record, around 80% of them singletons. Over 7.5% of the sample is taken by the ten largest.

Paper-wide results and their limitations: Because PBMC availability was limited, only the TCR beta chain was sequenced, with no alpha chain pairing. No data were available on ART adherence, viral resistance or therapy changes, limiting inferences about post-ART repertoire changes. Unsorted PBMC were profiled instead of sorted CD4+ and CD8+ T cells because pre-ART samples had limited cell numbers. The samples were dated from the mid-2000s to the late 2010s, and the ART regimens that were used may be less effective than current ART regimens. CDR3 length ranges in HIV repertoires were narrower than in controls, and network structure suggested an antigen-experienced repertoire with only a slight naive shift after ART. Starting ART was linked to a significant rise in TRB diversity, yet even after long-term ART the diversity remained significantly lower than in transplant donor controls. Expanded TRB clones identified before ART initiation dominated the repertoire at all time points, although this dominance fluctuated and declined in many PLHIV after ART.

This receptor was obtained from a middle-aged man with HIV. The material was unsorted PBMCs, obtained 0.3 years before starting antiretroviral therapy. The chain employs TRBV19 and TRBJ1-2, with the D segment identity uncertain. The nucleotide sequence is TGTGCCAGTAGTATACCCAACAGCAGAGTCTATGGCTACACCTTC. Its product reads: CASSIPNSRVYGYTF.